The 10 T cell receptor beta chains listed next were all sequenced from one sample in a study of cytomegalovirus exposure and HLA in healthy donors. The PCR ran on 60 Vbeta and 13 Jbeta primers. Assay used: immunoSEQ multiplex PCR; TCRdb lists only in-frame clones, some missing. The sample lists 100,000 to 120,000 clones, 76% occurring once. The sequenced material came from PBMCs. These receptors came from a man aged 30 to 45 in good health and CMV-seropositive.

In its sample, this clone was seen once. The CDR3, as DNA: TGTGCCAGCAGGAATGCGGGGGGGGAGACCCAGTACTTC. Encoded protein: CASRNAGGETQYF. V usage is TRBV6-5 and J usage is TRBJ2-5, with 9 bases aligning to TRBD2. J gave up 5 bases and V 6 bases, and 4 bases lay outside the gene matches. This CDR3 has 13 amino acids. Germline CDR1 reads MNHEY; CDR2 reads SVGAGI.

This chain connects TRBV7-9 to TRBJ1-1, with TRBD1 identical over 10 bases. Germline-derived CDR1 and CDR2 are SEHNR and FQNEAQ (reference sequence). V lost 4 bases to trimming and J lost 6 bases; unmatched junction nucleotides: 8. The CDR3 spans 15 residues. The CDR3 DNA follows: TGTGCCAGCAGCTCCCGGGACAGGGGTTCTTCTGAAGCTTTCTTT. This sequence encodes CASSSRDRGSSEAFF. The full variable domain, its missing parts supplied by reference TRBV7-9 and TRBJ1-1, is DTGVSQNPRHKITKRGQNVTFRCDPISEHNRLYWYRQTLGQGPEFLTYFQNEAQLEKSRLLSDRFSAERPKGSFSTLEIQRTEQGDSAMYLCASSSRDRGSSEAFFGQGTRLTVV.

The chain uses TRBV27 and TRBJ1-5, with 8 nucleotides matching TRBD1. This CDR3 spans 15 amino acids. Germline loops: CDR1 MNHEY, CDR2 SMNVEV (reference sequence). V trimming: 3 bases; J trimming: 2 bases; junction bases outside the gene matches: 3. CDR3 bases: TGTGCCAGCAGTTTGCAGACAGGGGGCAATCAGCCCCAGCATTTT. This sequence encodes CASSLQTGGNQPQHF.

The CDR3 DNA follows: TGTGCCAGCAGCTCCTCTAGCGAATCCTACAATGAGCAGTTCTTC. The encoded protein is CASSSSSESYNEQFF. The V gene is TRBV7-2, the J gene TRBJ2-1; the D gene is possibly TRBD2 (6 bases). The germline V gene encodes CDR1 SGHTA and CDR2 FQGNSA. CDR3 size: 15 residues. The ends were cut back, 4 bases at V and 1 base at J, with 11 bases in the middle. Using reference TRBV7-2 and TRBJ2-1 for the parts outside the CDR3, the full variable domain is GAGVSQSPSNKVTEKGKDVELRCDPISGHTALYWYRQSLGQGLEFLIYFQGNSAPDKSGLPSDRFSAERTGGSVSTLTIQRTQQEDSAVYLCASSSSSESYNEQFFGPGTRLTVL.

This chain joins TRBV5-1 and TRBJ2-3; 12 bases are shared with TRBD2. This CDR3 comprises 15 residues. V trimming: 3 bases; J trimming: 6 bases; junction bases outside the gene matches: 5. Germline loops: CDR1 SGHRS, CDR2 YFSETQ. CDR3 sequence (DNA): TGCGCCAGCAGCTCTCTAGCGGGGGGGCAGGATACGCAGTATTTT. It specifies CASSSLAGGQDTQYF.

This chain joins TRBV6-4 and TRBJ2-7, with a tentative D call TRBD1 (6 bases). CDR1 is MRHNA and CDR2 is SNTAGT in the germline V gene. CDR3 length equals 13 residues. V shed 7 bases and J shed 2 bases, with 12 bases lying between them. The CDR3 DNA follows: TGTGCCAGCACGGACAGAAGCGCCTACGAGCAGTACTTC. This gives the protein CASTDRSAYEQYF.

This sequence joins TRBV6-5 and TRBJ1-5; 10 nucleotides align to TRBD1. Germline values: CDR1 MNHEY, CDR2 SVGAGI. Germline trimming cut 6 bases from V and 5 bases from J; bases unmatched to any gene: 7. The CDR3 runs to 15 residues. The DNA of the CDR3 is TGTGCCAGCAGACCCGGGACAGGGGATTATCAGCCCCAGCATTTT. Protein: CASRPGTGDYQPQHF.

This rearrangement joins TRBV9 to TRBJ2-6; maybe TRBD1 (7 bases). Trimming took 4 bases from V and 0 from J, leaving 17 bases between them. Germline CDR1 and CDR2: SGDLS and YYNGEE. The CDR3 has 18 residues. The CDR3 nucleotides are TGTGCCAGCAGCCCCCAGGGGGGACTGAGCTCTGGGGCCAACGTCCTGACTTTC. This sequence encodes CASSPQGGLSSGANVLTF.

The chain carries TRBV9 and TRBJ2-3; TRBD2 aligns across 11 bases. Losses at the gene ends were 0 bases for V and 3 bases for J; bases not matched to a gene: 6. From germline, CDR1 is SGDLS and CDR2 YYNGEE. This CDR3 has 17 amino acids. The CDR3 protein is CASSVGVRLAGTDTQYF. Here the CDR3 DNA reads TGTGCCAGCAGCGTAGGGGTCCGACTAGCGGGGACAGATACGCAGTATTTT.

Only one count was recorded for this clone. V usage is TRBV4-2 and J usage is TRBJ2-3; 9 bases are shared with TRBD2. This CDR3 is built from 16 residues. Trimming cost V 0 bases and J 3 bases; bases outside gene matches: 4. CDR1 and CDR2 from the germline V gene are LGHNA and YNFKEQ. Here the CDR3 reads CASSQETSGRTDTQYF. In DNA, the CDR3 is TGTGCCAGCAGCCAAGAGACTAGCGGAAGAACAGATACGCAGTATTTT.